This T cell receptor beta chain was captured in a study of blood T cell repertoires in COVID-19. Only in-frame clones appear in the TCRdb table, and some are missing; sequencing was by immunoSEQ multiplex PCR. Here the sample spans under 110,000 clones, about 82% being singletons. The CDR3 covers 16 residues. CDR1 is MDHEN, CDR2 SYDVKM, per germline. V was clipped by 4 bases and J by 2 bases, with 12 bases between them. The V gene is TRBV28, the J gene TRBJ2-6; D possibly corresponds to TRBD2 (6 bases). The TCR originated in a man older than 75 with COVID-19, enrolled during active disease. Material: peripheral blood. CDR3 sequence reads: CASSSLGEAGANVLTF. The CDR3, as DNA: TGTGCCAGCAGTTCTTTGGGGGAGGCTGGGGCCAACGTCCTGACTTTC.